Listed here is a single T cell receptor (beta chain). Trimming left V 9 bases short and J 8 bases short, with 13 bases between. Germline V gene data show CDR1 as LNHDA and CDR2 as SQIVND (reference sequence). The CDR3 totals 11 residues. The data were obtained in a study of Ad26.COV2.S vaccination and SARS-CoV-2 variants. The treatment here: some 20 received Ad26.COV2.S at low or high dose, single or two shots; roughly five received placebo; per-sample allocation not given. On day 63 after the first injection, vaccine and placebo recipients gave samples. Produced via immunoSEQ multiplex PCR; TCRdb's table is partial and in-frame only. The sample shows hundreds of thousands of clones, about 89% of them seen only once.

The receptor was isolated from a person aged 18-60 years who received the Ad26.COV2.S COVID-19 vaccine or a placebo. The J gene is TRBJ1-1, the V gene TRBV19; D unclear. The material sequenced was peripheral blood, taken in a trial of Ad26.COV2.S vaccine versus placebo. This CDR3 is CASRSMGEAFF. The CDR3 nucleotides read TGTGCCAGCCGATCGATGGGAGAAGCTTTCTTT. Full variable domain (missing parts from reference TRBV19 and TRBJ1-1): DGGITQSPKYLFRKEGQNVTLSCEQNLNHDAMYWYRQDPGQGLRLIYYSQIVNDFQKGDIAEGYSVSREKKESFPLTVTSAQKNPTAFYLCASRSMGEAFFGQGTRLTVV.